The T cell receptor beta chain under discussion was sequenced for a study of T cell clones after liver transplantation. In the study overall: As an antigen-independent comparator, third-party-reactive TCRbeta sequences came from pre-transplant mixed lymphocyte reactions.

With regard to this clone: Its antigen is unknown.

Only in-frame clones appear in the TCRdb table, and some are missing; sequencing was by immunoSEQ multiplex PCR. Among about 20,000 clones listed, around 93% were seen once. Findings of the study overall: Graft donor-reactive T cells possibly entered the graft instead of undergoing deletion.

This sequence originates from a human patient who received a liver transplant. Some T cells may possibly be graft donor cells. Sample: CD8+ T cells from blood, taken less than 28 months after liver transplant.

The CDR3 region is CASGLAGNEQFF. The DNA of the CDR3 is TGTGCCAGCGGACTAGCGGGGAATGAGCAGTTCTTC. The rearrangement uses TRBV9 and TRBJ2-1; 12 positions agree with TRBD2. CDR1 and CDR2 (germline): SGDLS, YYNGEE. This CDR3 is built from 12 residues. Unmatched junction bases numbered 0, after V lost 7 bases and J lost 7 bases.